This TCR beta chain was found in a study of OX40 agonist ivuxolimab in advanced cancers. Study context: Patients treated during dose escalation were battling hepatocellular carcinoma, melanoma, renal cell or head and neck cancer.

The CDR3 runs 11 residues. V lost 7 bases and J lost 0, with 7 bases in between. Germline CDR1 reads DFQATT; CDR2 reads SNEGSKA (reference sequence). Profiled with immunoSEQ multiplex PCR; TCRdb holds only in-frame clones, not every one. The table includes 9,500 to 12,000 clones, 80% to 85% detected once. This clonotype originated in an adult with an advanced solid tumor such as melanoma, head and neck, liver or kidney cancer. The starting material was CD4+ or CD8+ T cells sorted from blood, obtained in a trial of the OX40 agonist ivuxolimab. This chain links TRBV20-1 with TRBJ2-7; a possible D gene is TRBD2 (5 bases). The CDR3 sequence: CSVRDSYEQYF. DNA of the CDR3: TGCAGTGTTCGGGACTCCTACGAGCAGTACTTC.